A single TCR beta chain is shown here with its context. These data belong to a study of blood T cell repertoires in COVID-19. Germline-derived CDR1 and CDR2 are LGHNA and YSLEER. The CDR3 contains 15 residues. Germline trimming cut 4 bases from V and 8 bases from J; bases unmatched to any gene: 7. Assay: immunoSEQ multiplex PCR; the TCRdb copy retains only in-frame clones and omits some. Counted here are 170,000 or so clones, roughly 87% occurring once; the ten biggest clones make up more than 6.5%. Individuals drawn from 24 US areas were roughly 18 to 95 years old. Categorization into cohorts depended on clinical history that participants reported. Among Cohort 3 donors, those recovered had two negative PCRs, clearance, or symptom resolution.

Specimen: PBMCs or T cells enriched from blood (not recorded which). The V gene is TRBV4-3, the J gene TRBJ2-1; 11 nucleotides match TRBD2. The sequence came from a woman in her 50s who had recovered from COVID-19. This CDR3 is CASSLGTSGSDEQFF. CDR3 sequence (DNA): TGCGCCAGCAGCCTCGGGACTAGCGGATCGGATGAGCAGTTCTTC.